This paragraph covers one T cell receptor beta chain sequence. These data come from a study of control samples from healthy donors and cancer patients. The CDR3 has 14 residues. Germline CDR1 reads SGHTA; CDR2 reads FQGNSA. Trimming shortened V by 4 bases and J by 1 base, and 8 bases separated the two germline ends. Sequencing used immunoSEQ multiplex PCR; TCRdb keeps in-frame clones, though not all of them. The sample gives around 74,000 clones, roughly 92% of which show up once; over 4.5% is in the top ten. This chain links TRBV7-2 with TRBJ1-5; perhaps TRBD1 as D (5 bases). This receptor was obtained from a woman aged 55-70 years in good health. The source material was blood. Here the CDR3 DNA reads TGTGCCAGCAGCTACCGGGACAGCAATCAGCCCCAGCATTTT. Residues: CASSYRDSNQPQHF.